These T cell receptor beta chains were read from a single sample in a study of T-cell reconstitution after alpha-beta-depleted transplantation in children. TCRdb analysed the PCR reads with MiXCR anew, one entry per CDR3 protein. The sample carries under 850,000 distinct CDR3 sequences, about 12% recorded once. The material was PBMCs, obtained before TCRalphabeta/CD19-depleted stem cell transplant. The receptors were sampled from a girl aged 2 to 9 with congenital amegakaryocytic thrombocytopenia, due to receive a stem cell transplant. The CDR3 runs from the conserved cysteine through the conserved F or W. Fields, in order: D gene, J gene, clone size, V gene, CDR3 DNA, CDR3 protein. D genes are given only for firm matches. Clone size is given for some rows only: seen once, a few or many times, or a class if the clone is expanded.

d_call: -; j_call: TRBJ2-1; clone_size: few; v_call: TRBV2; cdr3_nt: TGTGCCAGCAGCGAGTATGAGGAGCAGTTCTTC; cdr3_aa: CASSEYEEQFF
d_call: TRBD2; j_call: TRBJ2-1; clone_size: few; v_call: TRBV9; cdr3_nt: TGTGCCAGCAGCGTAGCCAGCGGGAGTGGCTATGAGCAGTTCTTC; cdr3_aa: CASSVASGSGYEQFF
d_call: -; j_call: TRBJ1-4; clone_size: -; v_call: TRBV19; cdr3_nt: TGTGCCAGTCGACAACGCGCAAGTAATGAAAAACTGTTTTTT; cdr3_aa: CASRQRASNEKLFF
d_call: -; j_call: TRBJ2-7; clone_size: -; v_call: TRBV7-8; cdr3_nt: TGTGCCAGCAGCTTAACTAGCTTTTCCTACGAGCAGTACTTC; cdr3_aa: CASSLTSFSYEQYF
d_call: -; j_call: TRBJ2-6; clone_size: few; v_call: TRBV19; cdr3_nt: TGTGCCAGTAGTATCGACGGGTACTCTGGGGCCAACGTCCTGACTTTC; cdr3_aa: CASSIDGYSGANVLTF
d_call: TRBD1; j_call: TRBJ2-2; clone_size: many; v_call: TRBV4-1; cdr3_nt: TGCGCCAGCAGCCCCAACAGGGGGAAGAGCACCGGGGAGCTGTTTTTT; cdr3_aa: CASSPNRGKSTGELFF
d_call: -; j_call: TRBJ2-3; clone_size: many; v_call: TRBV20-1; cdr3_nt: TGCAGTGCTCCTAGGGGATCCAACCCCCCAGATACGCAGTATTTT; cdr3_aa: CSAPRGSNPPDTQYF
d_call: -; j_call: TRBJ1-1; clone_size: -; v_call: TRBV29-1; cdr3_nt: TGCAGCGTTGGTGTCGGAATGAACACTGAAGCTTTCTTT; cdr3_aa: CSVGVGMNTEAFF
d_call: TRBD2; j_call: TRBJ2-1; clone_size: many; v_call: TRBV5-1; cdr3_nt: TGCGCCAGCAAAAGTTCTAGCGGACCGAATGAGCAGTTCTTC; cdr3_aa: CASKSSSGPNEQFF
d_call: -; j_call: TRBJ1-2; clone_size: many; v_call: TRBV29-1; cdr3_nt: TGCAGCGTTGGGAAGGGAGATGGCTATGGCTACACCTTC; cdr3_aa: CSVGKGDGYGYTF
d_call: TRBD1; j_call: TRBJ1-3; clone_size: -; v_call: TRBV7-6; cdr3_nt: TGTGCCAGCAGCCAAGGACAGGCCGGGGGAGGAAACACCATATATTTT; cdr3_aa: CASSQGQAGGGNTIYF
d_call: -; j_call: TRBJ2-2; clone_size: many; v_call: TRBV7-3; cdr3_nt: TGTGCCAGCAGTAGGAACAAACCCGGGGAGCTGTTTTTT; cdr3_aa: CASSRNKPGELFF
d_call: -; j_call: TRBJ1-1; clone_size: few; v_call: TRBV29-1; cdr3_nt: TGCAGCGTTGAAGAGGGGGAGGGCAGCGAGGACACTGAAGCTTTCTTT; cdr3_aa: CSVEEGEGSEDTEAFF
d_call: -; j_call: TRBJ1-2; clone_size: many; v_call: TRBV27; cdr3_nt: TGTGCCAGCAGTTTATTCGGGGGTCCGCGCTATGGCTACACCTTC; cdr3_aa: CASSLFGGPRYGYTF
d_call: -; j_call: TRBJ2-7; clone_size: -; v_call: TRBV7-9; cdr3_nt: TGTGCCAGCAGCTTTGTGGAGGGGAACGAGCAGTACTTC; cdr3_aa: CASSFVEGNEQYF
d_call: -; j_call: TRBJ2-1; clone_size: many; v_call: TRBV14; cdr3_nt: TGTGCCAGCAGCCGTCTGTACGGACGCTACAATGAGCAGTTCTTC; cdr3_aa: CASSRLYGRYNEQFF
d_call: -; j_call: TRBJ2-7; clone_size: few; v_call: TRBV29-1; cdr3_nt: TGCAGCGTACCCCCGTTCTGTGTGTCGGGAGACGAGCAGTACTTC; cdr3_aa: CSVPPFCVSGDEQYF
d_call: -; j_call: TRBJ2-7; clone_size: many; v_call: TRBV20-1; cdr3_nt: TGCAGTGCTCTCGTGGGGGGTATCAACGAGCAGTACTTC; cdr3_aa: CSALVGGINEQYF
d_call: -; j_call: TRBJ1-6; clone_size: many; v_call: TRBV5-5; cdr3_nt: TGTGCCAGCAGCTTTCCCTTCGCGAATTCACCCCTCCACTTT; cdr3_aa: CASSFPFANSPLHF
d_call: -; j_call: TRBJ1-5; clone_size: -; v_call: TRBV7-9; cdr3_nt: TGTGCCAGCAGCCGACGAACGCAGGGTGGCCAGCCCCAGCATTTT; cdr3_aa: CASSRRTQGGQPQHF
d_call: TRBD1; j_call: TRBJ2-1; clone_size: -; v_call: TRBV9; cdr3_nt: TGTGCCAGCAGCGTTGGGACAGGGCTTTACAATGAGCAGTTCTTC; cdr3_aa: CASSVGTGLYNEQFF
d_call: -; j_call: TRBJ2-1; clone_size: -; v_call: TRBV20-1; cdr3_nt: TGCAGTGCTAGCAGACGCAGTGCTAGCAGCCTCGGGAATGAGCAGTTCTTC; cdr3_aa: CSASRRSASSLGNEQFF
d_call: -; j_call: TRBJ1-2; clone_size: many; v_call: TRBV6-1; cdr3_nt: TGTGCCAGCAGTGAAATTGGGACGCCCTATGGCTACACCTTC; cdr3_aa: CASSEIGTPYGYTF
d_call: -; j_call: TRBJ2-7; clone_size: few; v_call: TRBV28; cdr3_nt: TGTGCCAGCCTCCGGGGACACCCACCGTGGGAGCAGTACTTC; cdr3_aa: CASLRGHPPWEQYF
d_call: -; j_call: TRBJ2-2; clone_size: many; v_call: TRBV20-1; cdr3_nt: TGCAGTGCCCGGGTTTCGAACACCGGGGAGCTGTTTTTT; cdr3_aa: CSARVSNTGELFF
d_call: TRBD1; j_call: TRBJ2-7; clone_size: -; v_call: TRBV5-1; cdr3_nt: TGCGCCAGCAGCTTGGGACAGGGGAGCGACGAGCAGTACTTC; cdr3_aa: CASSLGQGSDEQYF
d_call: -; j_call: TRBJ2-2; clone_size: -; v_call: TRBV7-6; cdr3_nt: TGTGCCAGCAGCTTATTGGTAGGGGCCGGGGAGCTGTTTTTT; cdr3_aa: CASSLLVGAGELFF
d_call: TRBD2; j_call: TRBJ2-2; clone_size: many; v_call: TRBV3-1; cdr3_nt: TGTGCCAGCAAAGTAGCGGGACCAGCGGAGGGGGAGCTGTTTTTT; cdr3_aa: CASKVAGPAEGELFF
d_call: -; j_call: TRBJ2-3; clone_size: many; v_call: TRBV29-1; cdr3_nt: TGCAGCGTTGAAGAAGACGCCAGGGTACCCACAGATACGCAGTATTTT; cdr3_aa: CSVEEDARVPTDTQYF
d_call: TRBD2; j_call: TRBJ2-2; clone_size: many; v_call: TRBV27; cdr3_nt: TGTGCCAGCGCCAAAATCGGACTAGCGGGAGGCGAAACCGGGGAGCTGTTTTTT; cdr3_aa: CASAKIGLAGGETGELFF
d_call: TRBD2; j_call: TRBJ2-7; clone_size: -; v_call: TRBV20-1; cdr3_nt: TGCAGTGCTTTAGCGGGAGCGAAAGACGAGCAGTACTTC; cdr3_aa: CSALAGAKDEQYF
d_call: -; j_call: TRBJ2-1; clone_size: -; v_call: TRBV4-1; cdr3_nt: TGCGCCAGCAACGCCCCAGGGGGGATCTACAATGAGCAGTTCTTC; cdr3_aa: CASNAPGGIYNEQFF
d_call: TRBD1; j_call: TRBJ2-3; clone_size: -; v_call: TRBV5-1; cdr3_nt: TGCGCCAGCAGCCCCCAGACAGGGTCCCTCGGGACGGGGCAGTATTTT; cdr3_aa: CASSPQTGSLGTGQYF
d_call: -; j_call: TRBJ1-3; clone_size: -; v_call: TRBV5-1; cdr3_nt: TGCGCCACCAGCCCGGGACGGGGGGCTCCTGGAAACACCATATATTTT; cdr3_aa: CATSPGRGAPGNTIYF
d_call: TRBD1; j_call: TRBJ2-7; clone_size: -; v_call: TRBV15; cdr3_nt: TGTGCCACCAGCATAGGGACAGGGATCTCCTACGAGCAGTACTTC; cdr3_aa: CATSIGTGISYEQYF
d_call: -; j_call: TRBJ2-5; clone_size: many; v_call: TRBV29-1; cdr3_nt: TGCAGCGTTGCTTGGGGCAGGGGACAAACCCAAGAGACCCAGTACTTC; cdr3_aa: CSVAWGRGQTQETQYF
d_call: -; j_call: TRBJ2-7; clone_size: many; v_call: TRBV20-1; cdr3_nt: TGCAGTGCTCCAGGGAGTGAGACTATTCGTTACGAGCAGTACTTC; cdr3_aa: CSAPGSETIRYEQYF
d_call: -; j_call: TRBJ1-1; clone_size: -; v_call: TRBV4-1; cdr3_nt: TGCGCCAGCAGCCAAGTAAAGTCGTCTGGGAAAACTGAAGCTTTCTTT; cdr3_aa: CASSQVKSSGKTEAFF
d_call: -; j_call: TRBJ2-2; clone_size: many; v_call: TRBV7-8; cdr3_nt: TGTGCCAGCAGCTTAGTCACAGGGAGGAGGACCGGGGAGCTGTTTTTT; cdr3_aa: CASSLVTGRRTGELFF
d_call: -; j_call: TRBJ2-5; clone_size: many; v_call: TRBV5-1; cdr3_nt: TGCGCCAGCAGCTTGTTCCAGGGGTGGCAAGAGACCCAGTACTTC; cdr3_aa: CASSLFQGWQETQYF
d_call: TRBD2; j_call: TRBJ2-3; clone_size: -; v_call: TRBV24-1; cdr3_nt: TGTGCCCGGGACGTTATAGGGCTAGCGGGAACTGTTTCGGCTGGATATACGCAGTATTTT; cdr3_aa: CARDVIGLAGTVSAGYTQYF
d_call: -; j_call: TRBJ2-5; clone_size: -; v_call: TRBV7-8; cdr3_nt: TGTGCCAGCAGCTACAGGGTGGATGAGACCCAGTACTTC; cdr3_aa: CASSYRVDETQYF